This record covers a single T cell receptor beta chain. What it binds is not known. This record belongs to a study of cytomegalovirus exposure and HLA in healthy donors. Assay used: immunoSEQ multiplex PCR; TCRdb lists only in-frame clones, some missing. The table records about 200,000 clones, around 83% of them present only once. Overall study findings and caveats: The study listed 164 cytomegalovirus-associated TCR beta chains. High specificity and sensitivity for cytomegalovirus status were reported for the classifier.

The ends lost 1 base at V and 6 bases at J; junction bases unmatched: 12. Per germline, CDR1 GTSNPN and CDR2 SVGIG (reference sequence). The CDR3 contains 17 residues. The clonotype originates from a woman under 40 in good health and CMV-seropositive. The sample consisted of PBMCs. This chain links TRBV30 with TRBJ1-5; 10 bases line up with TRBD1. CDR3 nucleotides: TGTGCCTGGAGTGCCCGCTCCGGGACAGGGGTAAGTCAGCCCCAGCATTTT. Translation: CAWSARSGTGVSQPQHF.